This T cell receptor (beta chain) was sequenced in a study of cytomegalovirus exposure and HLA in healthy donors. Some clones are missing from TCRdb's copy, which holds only in-frame ones; the method was immunoSEQ multiplex PCR. The table has fewer than 150,000 clones, roughly 86% seen once. General study results and limits: A subsequent analysis found that TCR clusters from the first cohort also tended to co-occur in the 130 or so validation repertoires, with about 93% of cluster scores above 0. The study recorded over 150 TCR beta chains that were cytomegalovirus-associated.

The donors formed part of the approximately 120-subject validation cohort, distinct from the roughly 700-subject first cohort. Germline V gene lookup returns CDR1 LGHNT and CDR2 FRNRAP. With 5 bases clipped from V and 5 bases from J, the junction kept 7 bases outside the gene matches. This CDR3 has 15 residues. A single count supports this clone. What it binds is not known. The clonotype was recovered from a man younger than 30 in good health and CMV-seronegative. The sample was PBMCs. The V call is TRBV12-5, the J call TRBJ2-3, with 10 bases fitting TRBD2. For the CDR3, the DNA is TGTGCTAGTGGTCGCGGGACTAGCGAAGGAGATACGCAGTATTTT. Residues: CASGRGTSEGDTQYF.